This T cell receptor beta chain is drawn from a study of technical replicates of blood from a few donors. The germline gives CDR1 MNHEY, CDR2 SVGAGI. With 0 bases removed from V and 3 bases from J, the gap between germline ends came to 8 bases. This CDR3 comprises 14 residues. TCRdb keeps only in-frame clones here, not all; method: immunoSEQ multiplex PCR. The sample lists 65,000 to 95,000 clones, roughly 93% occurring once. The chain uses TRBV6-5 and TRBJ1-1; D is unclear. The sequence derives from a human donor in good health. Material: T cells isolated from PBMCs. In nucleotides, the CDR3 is TGTGCCAGCAGTTACTCCCTTCCTCACACTGAAGCTTTCTTT. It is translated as CASSYSLPHTEAFF.